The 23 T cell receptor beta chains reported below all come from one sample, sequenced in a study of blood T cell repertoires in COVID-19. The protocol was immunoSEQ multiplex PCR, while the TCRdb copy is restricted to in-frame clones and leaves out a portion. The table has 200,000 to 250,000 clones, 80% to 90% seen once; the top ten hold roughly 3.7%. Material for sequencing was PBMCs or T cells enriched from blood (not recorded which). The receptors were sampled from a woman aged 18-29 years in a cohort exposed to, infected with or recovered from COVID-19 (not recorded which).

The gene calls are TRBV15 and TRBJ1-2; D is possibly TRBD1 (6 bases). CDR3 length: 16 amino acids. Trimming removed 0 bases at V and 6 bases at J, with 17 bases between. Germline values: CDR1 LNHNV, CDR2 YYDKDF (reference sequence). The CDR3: CATSRDPGTGLDGYTF. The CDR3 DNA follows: TGTGCCACCAGCAGAGATCCTGGAACAGGGTTGGATGGCTACACCTTC.

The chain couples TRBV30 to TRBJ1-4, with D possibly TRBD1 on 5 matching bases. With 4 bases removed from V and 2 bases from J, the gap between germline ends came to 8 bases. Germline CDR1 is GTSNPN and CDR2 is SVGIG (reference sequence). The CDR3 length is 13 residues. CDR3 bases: TGTGCCTGGACAGGGATTACTAATGAAAAACTGTTTTTT. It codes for CAWTGITNEKLFF.

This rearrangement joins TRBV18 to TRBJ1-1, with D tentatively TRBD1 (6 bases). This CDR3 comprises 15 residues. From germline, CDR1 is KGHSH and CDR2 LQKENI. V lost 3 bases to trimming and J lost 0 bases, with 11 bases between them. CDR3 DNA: TGTGCCAGCTCACCGACCCAGGGGATGAACACTGAAGCTTTCTTT. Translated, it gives CASSPTQGMNTEAFF.

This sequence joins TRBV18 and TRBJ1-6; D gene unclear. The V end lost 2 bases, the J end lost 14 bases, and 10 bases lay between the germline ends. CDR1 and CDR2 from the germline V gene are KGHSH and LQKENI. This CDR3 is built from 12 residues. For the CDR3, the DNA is TGTGCCAGCTCACCAGGGCCTTCGTCCCTCCACTTT. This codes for CASSPGPSSLHF.

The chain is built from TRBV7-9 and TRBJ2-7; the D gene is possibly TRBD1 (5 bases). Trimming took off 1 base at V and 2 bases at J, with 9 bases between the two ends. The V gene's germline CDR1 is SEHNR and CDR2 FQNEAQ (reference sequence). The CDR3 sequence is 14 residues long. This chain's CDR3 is CASSLVQGTYEQYF. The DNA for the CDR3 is TGTGCCAGCAGCTTAGTTCAGGGAACCTACGAGCAGTACTTC.

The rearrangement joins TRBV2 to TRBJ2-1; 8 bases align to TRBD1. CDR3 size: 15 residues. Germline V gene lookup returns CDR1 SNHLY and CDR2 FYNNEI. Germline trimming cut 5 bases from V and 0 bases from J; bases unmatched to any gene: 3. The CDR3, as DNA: TGTGCCAGCAGTCCTACAGGGGGCTCCTACAATGAGCAGTTCTTC. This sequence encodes CASSPTGGSYNEQFF.

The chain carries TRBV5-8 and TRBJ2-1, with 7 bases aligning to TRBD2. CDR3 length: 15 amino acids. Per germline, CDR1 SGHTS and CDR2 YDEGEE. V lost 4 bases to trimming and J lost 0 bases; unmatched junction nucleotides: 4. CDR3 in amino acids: CASSPTGGSYNEQFF. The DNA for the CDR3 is TGTGCCAGCAGCCCGACGGGGGGCTCCTACAATGAGCAGTTCTTC.

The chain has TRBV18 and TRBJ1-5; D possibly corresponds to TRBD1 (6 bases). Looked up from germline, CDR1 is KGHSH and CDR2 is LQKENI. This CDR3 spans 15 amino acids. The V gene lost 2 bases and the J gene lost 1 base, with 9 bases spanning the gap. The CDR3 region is CASSPAGASNQPQHF. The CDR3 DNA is TGTGCCAGCTCACCAGCAGGGGCCAGCAATCAGCCCCAGCATTTT.

CDR3 protein: CASSPTGGGYEQYF. CDR3 coding DNA: TGCGCCAGCAGCCCAACAGGGGGCGGTTACGAGCAGTACTTC. The chain recombines TRBV5-1 with TRBJ2-7; 9 nucleotides match TRBD1. V trimming: 4 bases; J trimming: 4 bases; junction bases outside the gene matches: 6. CDR3 size: 14 residues. Germline V gene data show CDR1 as SGHRS and CDR2 as YFSETQ.

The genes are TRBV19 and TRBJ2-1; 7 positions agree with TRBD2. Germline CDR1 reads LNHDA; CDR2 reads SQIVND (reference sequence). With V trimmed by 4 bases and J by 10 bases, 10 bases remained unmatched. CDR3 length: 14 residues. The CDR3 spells CASSRRETRAEQFF. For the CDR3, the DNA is TGTGCCAGTAGTAGGCGGGAGACACGGGCCGAGCAGTTCTTC.

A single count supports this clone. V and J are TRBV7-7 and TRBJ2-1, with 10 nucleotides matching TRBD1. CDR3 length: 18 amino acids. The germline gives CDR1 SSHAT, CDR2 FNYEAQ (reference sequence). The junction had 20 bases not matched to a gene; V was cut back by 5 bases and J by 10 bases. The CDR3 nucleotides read TGTGCCAGCAGCACGGGACAGGGGTCTGCCCCGACGGGGTCGGAGCAGTTCTTC. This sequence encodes CASSTGQGSAPTGSEQFF.

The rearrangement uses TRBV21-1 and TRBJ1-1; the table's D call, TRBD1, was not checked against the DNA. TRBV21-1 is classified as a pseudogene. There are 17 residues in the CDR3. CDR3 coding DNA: TGTGCCAGCAGCAAAGGACAGGGGGCGCAGGAGGAGACTGAAGCTTTCTTT. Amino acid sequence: CASSKGQGAQEETEAFF.

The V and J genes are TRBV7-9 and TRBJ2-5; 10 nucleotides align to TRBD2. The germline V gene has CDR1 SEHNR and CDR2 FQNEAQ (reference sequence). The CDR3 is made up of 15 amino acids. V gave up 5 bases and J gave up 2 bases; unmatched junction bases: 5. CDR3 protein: CASSRLAGTQETQYF. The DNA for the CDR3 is TGTGCCAGCAGCCGACTAGCGGGTACTCAAGAGACCCAGTACTTC.

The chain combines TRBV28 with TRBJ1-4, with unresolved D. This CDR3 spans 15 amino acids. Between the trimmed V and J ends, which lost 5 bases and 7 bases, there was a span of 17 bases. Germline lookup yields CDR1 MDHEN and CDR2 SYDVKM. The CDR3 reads CASSHYMTGTEKLFF. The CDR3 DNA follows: TGTGCCAGCAGTCACTATATGACGGGAACTGAAAAACTGTTTTTT.

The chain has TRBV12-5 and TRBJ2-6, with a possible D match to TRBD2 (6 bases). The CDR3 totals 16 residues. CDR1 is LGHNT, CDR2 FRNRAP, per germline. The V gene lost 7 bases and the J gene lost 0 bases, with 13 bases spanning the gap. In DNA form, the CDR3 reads TGTGCTAGTGCCGGGAGTTCCCTCTCTGGGGCCAACGTCCTGACTTTC. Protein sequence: CASAGSSLSGANVLTF.

CDR3 in DNA: TGTGCCAGCTCACCTGGGGCAGAAGCTTTCTTT. It translates to CASSPGAEAFF. The V call is TRBV18, the J call TRBJ1-1; TRBD1 is a possible D gene (5 bases). The CDR3 totals 11 residues. V was cut by 3 bases and J by 8 bases, with 7 bases left in between. Germline CDR1 and CDR2: KGHSH and LQKENI.

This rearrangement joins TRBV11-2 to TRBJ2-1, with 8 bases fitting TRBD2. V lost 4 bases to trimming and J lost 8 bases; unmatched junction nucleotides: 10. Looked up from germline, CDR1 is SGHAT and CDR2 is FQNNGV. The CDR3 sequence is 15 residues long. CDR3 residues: CASSSDRGGIDEQFF. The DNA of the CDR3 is TGTGCCAGCAGCTCGGACCGGGGGGGCATCGATGAGCAGTTCTTC.

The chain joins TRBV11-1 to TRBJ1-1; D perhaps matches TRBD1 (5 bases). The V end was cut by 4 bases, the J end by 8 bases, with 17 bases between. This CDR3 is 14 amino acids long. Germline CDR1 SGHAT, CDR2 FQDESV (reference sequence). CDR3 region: CASSYGGRGREAFF. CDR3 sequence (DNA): TGTGCCAGCAGCTACGGGGGGAGAGGAAGGGAAGCTTTCTTT. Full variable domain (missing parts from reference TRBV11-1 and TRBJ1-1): EAEVAQSPRYKITEKSQAVAFWCDPISGHATLYWYRQILGQGPELLVQFQDESVVDDSQLPKDRFSAERLKGVDSTLKIQPAELGDSAMYLCASSYGGRGREAFFGQGTRLTVV.

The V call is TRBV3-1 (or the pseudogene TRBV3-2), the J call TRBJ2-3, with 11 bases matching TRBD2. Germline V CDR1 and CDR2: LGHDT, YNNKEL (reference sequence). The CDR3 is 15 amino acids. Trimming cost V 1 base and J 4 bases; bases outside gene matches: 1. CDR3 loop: CASSQVAGGSDTQYF. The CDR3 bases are TGTGCCAGCAGCCAAGTAGCGGGAGGGTCAGATACGCAGTATTTT.

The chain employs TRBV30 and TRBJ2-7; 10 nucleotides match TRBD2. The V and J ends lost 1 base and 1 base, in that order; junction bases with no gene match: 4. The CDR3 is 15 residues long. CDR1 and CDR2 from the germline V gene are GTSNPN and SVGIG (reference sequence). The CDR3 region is CAWSGLAGSSYEQYF. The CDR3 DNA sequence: TGTGCCTGGAGTGGACTAGCGGGTAGTTCCTACGAGCAGTACTTC.

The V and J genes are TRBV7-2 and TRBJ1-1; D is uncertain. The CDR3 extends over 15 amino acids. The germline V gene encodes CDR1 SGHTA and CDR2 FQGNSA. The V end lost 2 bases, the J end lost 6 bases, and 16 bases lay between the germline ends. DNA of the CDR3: TGTGCCAGCAGCTTACTAGCAAACGGGAAGGCTGAAGCTTTCTTT. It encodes CASSLLANGKAEAFF.

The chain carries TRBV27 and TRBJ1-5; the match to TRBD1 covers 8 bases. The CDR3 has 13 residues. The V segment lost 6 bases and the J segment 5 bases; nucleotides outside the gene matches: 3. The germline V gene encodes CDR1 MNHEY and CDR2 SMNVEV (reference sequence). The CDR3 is CASSLTGDQPQHF. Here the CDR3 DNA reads TGTGCCAGCAGCCTGACAGGGGATCAGCCCCAGCATTTT.

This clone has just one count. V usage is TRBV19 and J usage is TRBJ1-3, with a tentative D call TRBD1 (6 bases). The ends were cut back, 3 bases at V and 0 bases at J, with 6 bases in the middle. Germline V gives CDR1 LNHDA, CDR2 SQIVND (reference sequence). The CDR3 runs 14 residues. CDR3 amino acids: CASSMGHSGNTIYF. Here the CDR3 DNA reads TGTGCCAGTAGTATGGGACACTCTGGAAACACCATATATTTT. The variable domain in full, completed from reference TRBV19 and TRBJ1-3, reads DGGITQSPKYLFRKEGQNVTLSCEQNLNHDAMYWYRQDPGQGLRLIYYSQIVNDFQKGDIAEGYSVSREKKESFPLTVTSAQKNPTAFYLCASSMGHSGNTIYFGEGSWLTVV.